The 5 T cell receptor beta chains presented below share a single source sample, sequenced in a study of CD8 T cells in Susac syndrome. Reverse transcription used about 0.45 to 1 ug RNA and random hexamers. TCRdb re-analysed the immunoSEQ multiplex PCR reads in MiXCR, keeping a single row per CDR3 protein. The sample lists 150,000 to 200,000 distinct CDR3 sequences, approximately 96% occurring once. The sequenced material came from CD4+ T cells from PBMCs. The receptors shown here come from a human donor in good health.

The chain recombines TRBV29-1 with TRBJ2-3; 11 positions agree with TRBD2. The ends lost 6 bases at V and 3 bases at J; junction bases unmatched: 5. The CDR3 has 14 amino acids. The germline V gene encodes CDR1 SQVTM and CDR2 ANQGSEA. CDR3 protein: CSVMTSGDTDTQYF. The CDR3 DNA reads TGCAGCGTCATGACTAGCGGGGATACAGATACGCAGTATTTT.

The chain links TRBV4-3 to TRBJ1-2, with unresolved D. The V and J ends lost 0 bases and 10 bases respectively, with 9 bases between them. This CDR3 has 12 amino acids. Per the germline V gene, CDR1 is LGHNA and CDR2 is YSLEER. Written as DNA, the CDR3 is TGCGCCAGCAGCCAAGATGGGCGTGACTACACCTTC. Translating gives CASSQDGRDYTF.

CDR3 region: CASSLATAGYTF. DNA for the CDR3: TGTGCCAGCAGTTTAGCGACTGCTGGCTACACCTTC. The chain couples TRBV12-3 or TRBV12-4 to TRBJ1-2, with D hard to call. The ends were cut back, 0 bases at V and 7 bases at J, with 6 bases in the middle. This CDR3 has 12 amino acids.

The CDR3 nucleotides read TGTGCCAGCAAGGGGAGCGGGCAAGGCGAGACCCAGTACTTC. This translates into CASKGSGQGETQYF. V is TRBV4-2 and J is TRBJ2-5; D possibly corresponds to TRBD2 (6 bases). Germline-derived CDR1 and CDR2 are LGHNA and YNFKEQ. The ends were cut back, 7 bases at V and 5 bases at J, with 17 bases in the middle. The CDR3 totals 14 residues.

V is TRBV21-1 and J is TRBJ1-6; whether TRBD1, the table's D call, matches the DNA was not checked. TRBV21-1 is a known pseudogene. The CDR3 sequence is 14 residues long. CDR3 in DNA: TGTGCCAGGGACAGTCTACCCCTTAATTCACCCCTCCACTTT. This gives the protein CARDSLPLNSPLHF.